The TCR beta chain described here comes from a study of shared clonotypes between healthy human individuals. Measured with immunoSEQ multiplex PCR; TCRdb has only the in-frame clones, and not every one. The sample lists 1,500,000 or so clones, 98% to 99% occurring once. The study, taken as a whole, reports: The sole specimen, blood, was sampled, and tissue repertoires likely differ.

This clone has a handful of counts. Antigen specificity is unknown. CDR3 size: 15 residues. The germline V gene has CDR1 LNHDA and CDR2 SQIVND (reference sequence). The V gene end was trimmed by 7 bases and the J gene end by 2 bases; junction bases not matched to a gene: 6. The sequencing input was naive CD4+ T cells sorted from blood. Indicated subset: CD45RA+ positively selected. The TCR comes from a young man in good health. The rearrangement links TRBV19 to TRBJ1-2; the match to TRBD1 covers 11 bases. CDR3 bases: TGTGCCAGTACCCTTGGGACAGGGGGAAACTATGGCTACACCTTC. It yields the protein CASTLGTGGNYGYTF.